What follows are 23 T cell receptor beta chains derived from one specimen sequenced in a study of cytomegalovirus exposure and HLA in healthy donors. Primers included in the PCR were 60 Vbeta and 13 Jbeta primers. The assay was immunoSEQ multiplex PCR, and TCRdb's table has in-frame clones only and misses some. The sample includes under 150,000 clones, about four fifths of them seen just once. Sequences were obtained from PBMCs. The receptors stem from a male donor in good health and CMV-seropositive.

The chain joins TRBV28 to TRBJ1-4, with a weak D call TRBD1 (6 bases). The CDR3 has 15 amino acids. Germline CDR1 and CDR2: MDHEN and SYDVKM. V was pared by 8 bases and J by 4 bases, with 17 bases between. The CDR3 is CASLPSGGGNEKLFF. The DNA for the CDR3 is TGTGCCAGCCTCCCGAGTGGGGGCGGTAATGAAAAACTGTTTTTT.

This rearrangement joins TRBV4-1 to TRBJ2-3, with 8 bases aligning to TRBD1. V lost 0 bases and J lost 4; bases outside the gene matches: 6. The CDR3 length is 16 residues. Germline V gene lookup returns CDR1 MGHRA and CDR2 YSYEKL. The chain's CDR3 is CASSQDQGAISDTQYF. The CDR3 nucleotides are TGCGCCAGCAGCCAAGATCAGGGGGCGATATCAGATACGCAGTATTTT.

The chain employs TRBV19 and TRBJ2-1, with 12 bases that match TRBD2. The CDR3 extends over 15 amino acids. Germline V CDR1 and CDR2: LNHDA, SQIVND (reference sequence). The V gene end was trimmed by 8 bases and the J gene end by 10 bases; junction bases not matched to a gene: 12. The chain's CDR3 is CASRLTSGRLGEQFF. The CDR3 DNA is TGTGCCAGTCGGCTGACTAGCGGGAGATTGGGGGAGCAGTTCTTC.

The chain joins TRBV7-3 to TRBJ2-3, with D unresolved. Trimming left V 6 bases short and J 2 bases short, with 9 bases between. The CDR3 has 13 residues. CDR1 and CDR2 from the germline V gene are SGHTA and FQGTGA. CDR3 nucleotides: TGTGCCAGCAGGACGGGTAACACAGATACGCAGTATTTT. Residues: CASRTGNTDTQYF. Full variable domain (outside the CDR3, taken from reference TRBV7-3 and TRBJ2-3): GAGVSQTPSNKVTEKGKYVELRCDPISGHTALYWYRQSLGQGPEFLIYFQGTGAADDSGLPNDRFFAVRPEGSVSTLKIQRTERGDSAVYLCASRTGNTDTQYFGPGTRLTVL.

As DNA, the CDR3 is TGTGCCAGCAGTTACAGGCGGGAGGTGTACAATGAGCAGTTCTTC. This translates into CASSYRREVYNEQFF. The J gene is TRBJ2-1, the V gene TRBV6-6, with 8 bases matching TRBD2. The CDR3 length is 15 residues. CDR1 and CDR2 from the germline V gene are MNHNY and SVGAGI (reference sequence). Trimming took 2 bases from V and 4 from J; bases not matched to a gene: 4.

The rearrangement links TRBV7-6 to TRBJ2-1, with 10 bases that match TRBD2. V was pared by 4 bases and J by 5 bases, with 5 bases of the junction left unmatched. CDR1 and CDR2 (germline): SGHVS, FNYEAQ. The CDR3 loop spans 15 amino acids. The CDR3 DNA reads TGTGCCAGCAGCTCCTTACTAGCGGGGAACAATGAGCAGTTCTTC. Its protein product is CASSSLLAGNNEQFF.

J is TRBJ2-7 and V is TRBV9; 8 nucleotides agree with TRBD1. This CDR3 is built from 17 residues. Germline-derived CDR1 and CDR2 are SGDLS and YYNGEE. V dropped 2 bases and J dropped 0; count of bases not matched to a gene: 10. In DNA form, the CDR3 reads TGTGCCAGCAGCGTCGGAGGACAGGGTCTTGGCTCCTACGAGCAGTACTTC. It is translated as CASSVGGQGLGSYEQYF.

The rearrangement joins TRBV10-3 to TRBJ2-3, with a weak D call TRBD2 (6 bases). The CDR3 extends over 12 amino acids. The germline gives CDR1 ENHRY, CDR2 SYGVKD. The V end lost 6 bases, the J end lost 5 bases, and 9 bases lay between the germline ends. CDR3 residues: CAIRTEGDTQYF. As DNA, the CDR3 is TGTGCCATCAGGACGGAGGGAGATACGCAGTATTTT.

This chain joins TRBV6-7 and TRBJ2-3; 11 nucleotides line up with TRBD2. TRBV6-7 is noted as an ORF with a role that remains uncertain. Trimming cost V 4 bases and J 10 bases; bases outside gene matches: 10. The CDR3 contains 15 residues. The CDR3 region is CASSLGTSGPGAQYF. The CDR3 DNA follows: TGTGCCAGCAGTTTGGGGACTAGCGGCCCTGGGGCGCAGTATTTT.

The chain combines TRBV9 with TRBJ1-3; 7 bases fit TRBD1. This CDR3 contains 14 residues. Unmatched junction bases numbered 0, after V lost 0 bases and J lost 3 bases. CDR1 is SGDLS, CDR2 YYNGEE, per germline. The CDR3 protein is CASSVAGGGNTIYF. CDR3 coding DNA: TGTGCCAGCAGCGTAGCAGGGGGTGGAAACACCATATATTTT.

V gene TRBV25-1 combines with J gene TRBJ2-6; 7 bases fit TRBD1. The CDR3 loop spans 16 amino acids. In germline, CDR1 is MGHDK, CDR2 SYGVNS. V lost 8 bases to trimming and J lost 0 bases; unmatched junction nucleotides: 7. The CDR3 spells CASLEGAPSGANVLTF. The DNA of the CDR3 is TGTGCCAGCCTCGAGGGGGCGCCCTCTGGGGCCAACGTCCTGACTTTC.

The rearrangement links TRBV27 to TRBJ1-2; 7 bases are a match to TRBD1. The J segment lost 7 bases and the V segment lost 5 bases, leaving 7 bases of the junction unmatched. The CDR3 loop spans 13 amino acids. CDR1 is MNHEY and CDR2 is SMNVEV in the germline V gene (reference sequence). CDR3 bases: TGTGCCAGCAGTCCCCGGACAGGACCTGGCTACACCTTC. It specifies CASSPRTGPGYTF.

This chain's CDR3 is CASSPALSSYNEQFF. The CDR3 bases are TGTGCCAGCAGCCCCGCCTTGAGCTCCTACAATGAGCAGTTCTTC. V gene TRBV11-2 combines with J gene TRBJ2-1, with D unclear. CDR1 and CDR2 from the germline V gene are SGHAT and FQNNGV. V lost 5 bases and J 0 bases, leaving 11 bases between the germline ends. There are 15 residues in the CDR3. Together with reference TRBV11-2 and TRBJ2-1, the CDR3 gives the full variable domain: EAGVAQSPRYKIIEKRQSVAFWCNPISGHATLYWYQQILGQGPKLLIQFQNNGVVDDSQLPKDRFSAERLKGVDSTLKIQPAKLEDSAVYLCASSPALSSYNEQFFGPGTRLTVL.

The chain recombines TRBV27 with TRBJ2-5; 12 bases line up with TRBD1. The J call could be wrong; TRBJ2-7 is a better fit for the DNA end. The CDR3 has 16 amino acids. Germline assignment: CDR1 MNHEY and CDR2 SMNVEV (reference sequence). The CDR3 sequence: CASSPPRDRGQHEQYF. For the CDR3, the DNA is TGTGCCAGCAGTCCCCCCCGGGACAGGGGGCAACACGAGCAGTACTTC.

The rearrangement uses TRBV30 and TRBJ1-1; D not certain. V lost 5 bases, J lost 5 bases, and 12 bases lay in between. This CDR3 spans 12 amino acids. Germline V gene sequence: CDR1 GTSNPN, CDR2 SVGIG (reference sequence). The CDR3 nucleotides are TGTGCCTGGCGCCCCGGGTGGACTGAAGCTTTCTTT. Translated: CAWRPGWTEAFF.

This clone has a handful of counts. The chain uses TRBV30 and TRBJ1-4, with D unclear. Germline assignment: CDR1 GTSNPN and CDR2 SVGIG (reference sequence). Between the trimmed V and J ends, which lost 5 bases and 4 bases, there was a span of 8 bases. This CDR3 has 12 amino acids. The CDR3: CAWSGVNEKLFF. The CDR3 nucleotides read TGTGCCTGGTCCGGGGTTAATGAAAAACTGTTTTTT.

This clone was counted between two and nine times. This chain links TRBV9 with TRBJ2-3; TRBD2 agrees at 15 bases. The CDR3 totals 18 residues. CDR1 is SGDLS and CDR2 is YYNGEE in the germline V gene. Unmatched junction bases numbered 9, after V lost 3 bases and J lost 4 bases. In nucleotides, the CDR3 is TGTGCCAGCAGCGCCCCTGGGACTAGCGGGAGGTGGGCAGATACGCAGTATTTT. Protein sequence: CASSAPGTSGRWADTQYF.

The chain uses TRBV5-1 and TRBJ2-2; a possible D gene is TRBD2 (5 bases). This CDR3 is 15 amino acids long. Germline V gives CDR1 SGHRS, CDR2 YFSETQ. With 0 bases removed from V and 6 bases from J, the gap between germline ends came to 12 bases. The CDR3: CASSLELADAGELFF. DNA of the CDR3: TGCGCCAGCAGCTTGGAGCTAGCCGACGCCGGGGAGCTGTTTTTT.

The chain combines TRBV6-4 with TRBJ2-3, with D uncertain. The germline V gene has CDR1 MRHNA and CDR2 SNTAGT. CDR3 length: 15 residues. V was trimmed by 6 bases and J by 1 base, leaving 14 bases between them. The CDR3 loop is CASRDTDRGTDTQYF. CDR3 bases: TGTGCCAGCAGAGATACAGACCGTGGCACAGATACGCAGTATTTT.

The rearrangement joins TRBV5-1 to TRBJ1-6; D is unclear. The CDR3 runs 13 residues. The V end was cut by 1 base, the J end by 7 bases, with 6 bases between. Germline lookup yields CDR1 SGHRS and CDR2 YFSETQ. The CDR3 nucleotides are TGCGCCAGCAGCTTGTCCGTGAATTCACCCCTCCACTTT. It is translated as CASSLSVNSPLHF.

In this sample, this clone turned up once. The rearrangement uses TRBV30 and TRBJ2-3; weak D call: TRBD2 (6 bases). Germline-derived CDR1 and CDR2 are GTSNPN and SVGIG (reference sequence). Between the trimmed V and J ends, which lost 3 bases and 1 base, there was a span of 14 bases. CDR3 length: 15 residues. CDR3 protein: CAWSGRGLGTDTQYF. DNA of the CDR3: TGTGCCTGGAGCGGTCGGGGACTTGGCACAGATACGCAGTATTTT. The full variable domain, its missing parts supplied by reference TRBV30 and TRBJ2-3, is SQTIHQWPATLVQPVGSPLSLECTVEGTSNPNLYWYRQAAGRGLQLLFYSVGIGQISSEVPQNLSASRPQDRQFILSSKKLLLSDSGFYLCAWSGRGLGTDTQYFGPGTRLTVL.

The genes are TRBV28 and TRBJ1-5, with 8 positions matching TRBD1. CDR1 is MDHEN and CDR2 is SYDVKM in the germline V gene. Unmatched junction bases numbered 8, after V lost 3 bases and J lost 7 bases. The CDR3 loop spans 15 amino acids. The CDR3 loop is CASSFSQGAIQPQHF. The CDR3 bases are TGTGCCAGCAGTTTTTCCCAGGGGGCAATACAGCCCCAGCATTTT. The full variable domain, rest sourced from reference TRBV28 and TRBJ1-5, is DVKVTQSSRYLVKRTGEKVFLECVQDMDHENMFWYRQDPGLGLRLIYFSYDVKMKEKGDIPEGYSVSREKKERFSLILESASTNQTSMYLCASSFSQGAIQPQHFGDGTRLSIL.

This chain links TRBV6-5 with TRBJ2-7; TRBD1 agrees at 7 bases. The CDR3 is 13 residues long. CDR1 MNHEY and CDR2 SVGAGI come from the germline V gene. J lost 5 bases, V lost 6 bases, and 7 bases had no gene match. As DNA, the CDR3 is TGTGCCAGCAGGAGAGGGACAGAAAACGAGCAGTACTTC. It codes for CASRRGTENEQYF.